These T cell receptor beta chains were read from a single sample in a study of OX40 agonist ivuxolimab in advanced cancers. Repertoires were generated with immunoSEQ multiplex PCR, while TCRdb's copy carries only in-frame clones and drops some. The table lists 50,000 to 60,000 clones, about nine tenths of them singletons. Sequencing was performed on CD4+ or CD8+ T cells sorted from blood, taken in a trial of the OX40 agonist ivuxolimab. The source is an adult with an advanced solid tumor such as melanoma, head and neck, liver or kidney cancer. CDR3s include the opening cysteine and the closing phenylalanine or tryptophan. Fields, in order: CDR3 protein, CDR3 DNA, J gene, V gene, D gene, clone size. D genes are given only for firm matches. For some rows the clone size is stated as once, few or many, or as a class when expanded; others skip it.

CDR3 protein: CAWSGQDNQPQHF; CDR3 DNA: TGTGCCTGGAGCGGACAGGACAATCAGCCCCAGCATTTT; J gene: TRBJ1-5; V gene: TRBV30; D gene: TRBD1; clone size: NA
CDR3 protein: CASSLDGGDSYTF; CDR3 DNA: TGTGCCAGCAGCTTAGATGGAGGGGACAGCTACACCTTC; J gene: TRBJ1-2; V gene: TRBV7-9; D gene: NA; clone size: NA
CDR3 protein: CASSLAGENYNEQFF; CDR3 DNA: TGTGCCAGCAGCCTAGCGGGGGAGAACTACAATGAGCAGTTCTTC; J gene: TRBJ2-1; V gene: TRBV11-1; D gene: TRBD2; clone size: NA
CDR3 protein: CASSPGQALYGYTF; CDR3 DNA: TGTGCCAGCAGCCCGGGACAGGCTCTCTATGGCTACACCTTC; J gene: TRBJ1-2; V gene: TRBV6-4; D gene: TRBD1; clone size: NA
CDR3 protein: CASSDNSHSRLAGFKNIQYF; CDR3 DNA: TGTGCCAGCAGTGACAATTCACATAGCCGACTAGCGGGGTTCAAAAACATTCAGTACTTC; J gene: TRBJ2-4; V gene: TRBV6-4; D gene: TRBD2; clone size: NA
CDR3 protein: CASRPTVVTEAFF; CDR3 DNA: TGCGCCAGCAGACCGACAGTTGTCACTGAAGCTTTCTTT; J gene: TRBJ1-1; V gene: TRBV5-1; D gene: NA; clone size: few
CDR3 protein: CASSLGMSSGANVLTF; CDR3 DNA: TGTGCCAGCAGCTTAGGGATGTCCTCTGGGGCCAACGTCCTGACTTTC; J gene: TRBJ2-6; V gene: TRBV11-1; D gene: NA; clone size: once
CDR3 protein: CASRLEGIRETQYF; CDR3 DNA: TGCGCCAGCAGACTGGAGGGCATTCGGGAGACCCAGTACTTC; J gene: TRBJ2-5; V gene: TRBV5-1; D gene: NA; clone size: NA
CDR3 protein: CASTPTVTEAFF; CDR3 DNA: TGCGCCAGCACCCCAACTGTCACTGAAGCTTTCTTT; J gene: TRBJ1-1; V gene: TRBV10-2; D gene: NA; clone size: NA
CDR3 protein: CAISSNQGAGNSPLHF; CDR3 DNA: TGTGCCATCAGTTCAAATCAGGGGGCGGGTAATTCACCCCTCCACTTT; J gene: TRBJ1-6; V gene: TRBV10-3; D gene: TRBD1; clone size: NA
CDR3 protein: CASSLAFRAPLLAKNIQYF; CDR3 DNA: TGTGCCAGCAGCTTGGCGTTCAGGGCACCCCTTCTAGCCAAAAACATTCAGTACTTC; J gene: TRBJ2-4; V gene: TRBV5-6; D gene: NA; clone size: NA
CDR3 protein: CASSQDTGTYEQYF; CDR3 DNA: TGCGCCAGCAGCCAAGATACCGGCACCTACGAGCAGTACTTC; J gene: TRBJ2-7; V gene: TRBV4-1; D gene: NA; clone size: once
CDR3 protein: CAWSATGNEQYF; CDR3 DNA: TGTGCCTGGAGCGCTACAGGGAACGAGCAGTACTTC; J gene: TRBJ2-7; V gene: TRBV30; D gene: NA; clone size: NA
CDR3 protein: CASSLFPLDSYEQYF; CDR3 DNA: TGTGCCAGCAGTTTATTCCCTCTTGACAGCTACGAGCAGTACTTC; J gene: TRBJ2-7; V gene: TRBV27; D gene: NA; clone size: NA
CDR3 protein: CASSILEGQPNTEAFF; CDR3 DNA: TGTGCCAGTAGTATACTGGAGGGCCAGCCGAACACTGAAGCTTTCTTT; J gene: TRBJ1-1; V gene: TRBV19; D gene: NA; clone size: NA
CDR3 protein: CASNWGVGRPNTEAFF; CDR3 DNA: TGTGCCAGTAATTGGGGGGTAGGAAGGCCGAACACTGAAGCTTTCTTT; J gene: TRBJ1-1; V gene: TRBV19; D gene: NA; clone size: NA
CDR3 protein: CASSSNRGSMRGSPLHF; CDR3 DNA: TGTGCCAGCAGCTCGAACAGGGGTAGTATGCGAGGGTCACCCCTCCACTTT; J gene: TRBJ1-6; V gene: TRBV5-5; D gene: TRBD1; clone size: NA
CDR3 protein: CASSPQQGFSNQPQHF; CDR3 DNA: TGTGCCAGCTCACCGCAACAGGGATTTAGCAATCAGCCCCAGCATTTT; J gene: TRBJ1-5; V gene: TRBV18; D gene: NA; clone size: once
CDR3 protein: CASSLGRAYERYF; CDR3 DNA: TGTGCCAGCAGTCTGGGCAGAGCCTACGAGCGGTACTTC; J gene: TRBJ2-7; V gene: TRBV7-3; D gene: NA; clone size: NA
CDR3 protein: CASSPRGTNYGYTF; CDR3 DNA: TGTGCCAGCAGCCCAAGGGGCACTAACTATGGCTACACCTTC; J gene: TRBJ1-2; V gene: TRBV9; D gene: NA; clone size: NA
CDR3 protein: CASSGGRNSPLHF; CDR3 DNA: TGTGCCAGCAGTGGGGGGCGTAATTCACCCCTCCACTTT; J gene: TRBJ1-6; V gene: TRBV2; D gene: NA; clone size: few
CDR3 protein: CASSERTEAFF; CDR3 DNA: TGCGCCAGCAGCGAAAGAACTGAAGCTTTCTTT; J gene: TRBJ1-1; V gene: TRBV5-1; D gene: NA; clone size: NA
CDR3 protein: CARRGGAPSFYGYTF; CDR3 DNA: TGTGCCAGGCGGGGAGGGGCCCCCTCCTTCTATGGCTACACCTTC; J gene: TRBJ1-2; V gene: TRBV2; D gene: NA; clone size: NA
CDR3 protein: CASSFGHGAYEQYF; CDR3 DNA: TGTGCCAGCAGCTTCGGACACGGGGCCTACGAGCAGTACTTC; J gene: TRBJ2-7; V gene: TRBV5-4; D gene: NA; clone size: NA
CDR3 protein: CASSLEGVGTEAFF; CDR3 DNA: TGCGCCAGCAGCTTGGAGGGGGTTGGTACTGAAGCTTTCTTT; J gene: TRBJ1-1; V gene: TRBV5-1; D gene: NA; clone size: NA
CDR3 protein: CASSRGDTPWVNEAFF; CDR3 DNA: TGTGCCAGCAGCCGAGGGGACACCCCTTGGGTAAATGAAGCTTTCTTT; J gene: TRBJ1-1; V gene: TRBV7-9; D gene: NA; clone size: once
CDR3 protein: CASSMVGQGFHWYGYTF; CDR3 DNA: TGTGCCAGTAGTATGGTGGGACAGGGGTTTCATTGGTATGGCTACACCTTC; J gene: TRBJ1-2; V gene: TRBV19; D gene: TRBD1; clone size: NA
CDR3 protein: CASQRLLSYEQYF; CDR3 DNA: TGTGCCAGCCAGCGACTACTCTCCTACGAGCAGTACTTC; J gene: TRBJ2-7; V gene: TRBV6-5; D gene: NA; clone size: NA
CDR3 protein: CASSPGQGIPGANVLTF; CDR3 DNA: TGTGCCAGCTCTCCGGGACAGGGAATCCCTGGGGCCAACGTCCTGACTTTC; J gene: TRBJ2-6; V gene: TRBV27; D gene: TRBD1; clone size: NA
CDR3 protein: CSAREREQYF; CDR3 DNA: TGCAGTGCTAGAGAAAGGGAGCAGTACTTC; J gene: TRBJ2-7; V gene: TRBV20-1; D gene: NA; clone size: NA
CDR3 protein: CASSLRRTGDVDTQYF; CDR3 DNA: TGTGCCAGCAGCTTGAGACGGACAGGGGATGTAGATACGCAGTATTTT; J gene: TRBJ2-3; V gene: TRBV5-4; D gene: TRBD1; clone size: NA
CDR3 protein: CASSEGGFNEKLFF; CDR3 DNA: TGCGCCAGCAGTGAGGGGGGTTTTAATGAAAAACTGTTTTTT; J gene: TRBJ1-4; V gene: TRBV10-1; D gene: NA; clone size: NA
CDR3 protein: CAWSDLQNLPAGYTF; CDR3 DNA: TGTGCCTGGAGTGACCTACAGAATCTTCCCGCGGGCTACACCTTC; J gene: TRBJ1-2; V gene: TRBV30; D gene: NA; clone size: NA
CDR3 protein: CAISEGQGARVTEAFF; CDR3 DNA: TGTGCCATCAGTGAGGGACAGGGGGCGCGGGTCACTGAAGCTTTCTTT; J gene: TRBJ1-1; V gene: TRBV10-3; D gene: TRBD1; clone size: NA
CDR3 protein: CSVGGVQGGNTEAFF; CDR3 DNA: TGCAGCGTTGGGGGCGTCCAGGGTGGAAACACTGAAGCTTTCTTT; J gene: TRBJ1-1; V gene: TRBV29-1; D gene: NA; clone size: NA
CDR3 protein: CASSLEGGVNTGELFF; CDR3 DNA: TGTGCCAGCAGCTTAGAAGGGGGAGTTAACACCGGGGAGCTGTTTTTT; J gene: TRBJ2-2; V gene: TRBV13; D gene: NA; clone size: once
CDR3 protein: CASSSKAPRWYEQYF; CDR3 DNA: TGTGCCAGCAGCTCCAAGGCCCCTAGGTGGTACGAGCAGTACTTC; J gene: TRBJ2-7; V gene: TRBV7-3; D gene: NA; clone size: NA
CDR3 protein: CASSRDTINTEAFF; CDR3 DNA: TGTGCCAGCTCGCGGGACACGATAAACACTGAAGCTTTCTTT; J gene: TRBJ1-1; V gene: TRBV18; D gene: NA; clone size: NA
CDR3 protein: CASSTTGVLSLHF; CDR3 DNA: TGTGCCAGTAGTACGACCGGGGTCTTATCCCTCCACTTT; J gene: TRBJ1-6; V gene: TRBV19; D gene: NA; clone size: once
CDR3 protein: CASSFEGTDTQYF; CDR3 DNA: TGTGCCAGCAGCTTTGAAGGAACAGATACGCAGTATTTT; J gene: TRBJ2-3; V gene: TRBV7-9; D gene: NA; clone size: NA
CDR3 protein: CASSPPGKGTSMNTEAFF; CDR3 DNA: TGTGCCAGCTCACCACCGGGGAAAGGGACTTCCATGAACACTGAAGCTTTCTTT; J gene: TRBJ1-1; V gene: TRBV18; D gene: NA; clone size: few
CDR3 protein: CASRGRDNQPQHF; CDR3 DNA: TGTGCCAGTAGGGGCAGGGATAATCAGCCCCAGCATTTT; J gene: TRBJ1-5; V gene: TRBV19; D gene: NA; clone size: NA
CDR3 protein: CASSSGTGEYTDTQYF; CDR3 DNA: TGCGCCAGCAGCTCTGGAACAGGGGAATACACAGATACGCAGTATTTT; J gene: TRBJ2-3; V gene: TRBV5-1; D gene: TRBD1; clone size: NA
CDR3 protein: CASSFTISVSDTQYF; CDR3 DNA: TGCGCCAGCAGCTTTACGATCAGTGTTTCCGATACGCAGTATTTT; J gene: TRBJ2-3; V gene: TRBV5-1; D gene: NA; clone size: NA
CDR3 protein: CASSPSPVASNQPQHF; CDR3 DNA: TGTGCCAGCTCACCATCCCCAGTGGCGAGCAATCAGCCCCAGCATTTT; J gene: TRBJ1-5; V gene: TRBV18; D gene: NA; clone size: NA
CDR3 protein: CASSLGGGMNTEAFF; CDR3 DNA: TGCGCCAGCAGCTTAGGCGGGGGGATGAACACTGAAGCTTTCTTT; J gene: TRBJ1-1; V gene: TRBV5-1; D gene: NA; clone size: once
CDR3 protein: CASRTGTGRIETQYF; CDR3 DNA: TGTGCCAGCAGGACCGGGACAGGGCGTATAGAGACCCAGTACTTC; J gene: TRBJ2-5; V gene: TRBV6-5; D gene: TRBD1; clone size: NA
CDR3 protein: CASSLVRQSNQPQHF; CDR3 DNA: TGTGCCAGCAGCTTAGTTCGCCAGAGCAATCAGCCCCAGCATTTT; J gene: TRBJ1-5; V gene: TRBV7-2; D gene: NA; clone size: NA
CDR3 protein: CASRLQGSSSYEQYF; CDR3 DNA: TGTGCCAGCAGATTACAGGGGTCGAGCTCCTACGAGCAGTACTTC; J gene: TRBJ2-7; V gene: TRBV6-6; D gene: TRBD1; clone size: NA